This is a list of T cell receptor beta chains from one sample in a study of cytomegalovirus exposure and HLA in healthy donors. Measured with immunoSEQ multiplex PCR; TCRdb has only the in-frame clones, and not every one. The table has 200,000 to 250,000 clones, around four fifths seen once. Sequenced: PBMCs. These receptors were obtained from a woman aged 40 to 50 in good health and CMV-seronegative. Both conserved end residues are part of each CDR3. The D gene is left open where the match is weak. Expanded clones are given a class, and other clones once, few, many or no size at all.

CDR3nt	CDR3aa	j_gene	abundance	v_gene	d_gene
TGCAGCGTTCTTAGCCGGGTAACCTACGAGCAGTACTTC	CSVLSRVTYEQYF	TRBJ2-7	.	TRBV29-1	.
TGCGCCAGCAGCTTGAGGGGCAGGGGGGATAATTCACCCCTCCACTTT	CASSLRGRGDNSPLHF	TRBJ1-6	.	TRBV5-1	TRBD1
TGTGCCAGCTCACCCCGGACAGGGGGAGTCGCAGATACGCAGTATTTT	CASSPRTGGVADTQYF	TRBJ2-3	.	TRBV18	TRBD1
TGCGCCAGCAGCTTGGGTCCTTATAATTCACCCCTCCACTTT	CASSLGPYNSPLHF	TRBJ1-6	.	TRBV5-1	.
TGTGCCAGCAGTTTAAGCAGGGGGCTCTACGAGCAGTACTTC	CASSLSRGLYEQYF	TRBJ2-7	.	TRBV27	TRBD1
TGTGCCAGCAGCTACGGCGGGGACCCCTACAATGAGCAGTTCTTC	CASSYGGDPYNEQFF	TRBJ2-1	.	TRBV9	.
TGTGCCAGCAGCCCCGGACAGGGACTTTCCGGAAAACTGTTTTTT	CASSPGQGLSGKLFF	TRBJ1-4	.	TRBV7-6	TRBD1
TGTGCCAGCAGTGCCCGCCCCTTGTGGAGCTCCTACAATGAGCAGTTCTTC	CASSARPLWSSYNEQFF	TRBJ2-1	.	TRBV28	.
TGTGCCAGCAGTTTATCCGGGACAGGGGGCCGTGACATTCAGTACTTC	CASSLSGTGGRDIQYF	TRBJ2-4	.	TRBV28	TRBD1
TGTGCCAGCAGCTTTGTTGTGGACAGGGCGAACACTGAAGCTTTCTTT	CASSFVVDRANTEAFF	TRBJ1-1	.	TRBV7-9	TRBD1
TGTGCCAGCGGTTCGCAGGGAATGGGCCTCTATGGCTACACCTTC	CASGSQGMGLYGYTF	TRBJ1-2	.	TRBV6-6	.
TGTGCCAGCAGCTTCCGGGAGGGGGATGGGGCCAACGTCCTGACTTTC	CASSFREGDGANVLTF	TRBJ2-6	few	TRBV5-4	TRBD2
TGTGCCAGCAGCTCCACAGGGGGCACGGCTGAAGCTTTCTTT	CASSSTGGTAEAFF	TRBJ1-1	.	TRBV9	TRBD1
TGTGCCAGTAGCCTCGTTCTCGGACAGCTGAACACTGAAGCTTTCTTT	CASSLVLGQLNTEAFF	TRBJ1-1	.	TRBV19	.
TGCGCCAGCAGCGCCAGCGGGGCGGCAGAGACCCAGTACTTC	CASSASGAAETQYF	TRBJ2-5	.	TRBV5-1	TRBD2
TGTGCCAGCAGTTTGGGGGGGCTCCAGCCCCAGCATTTT	CASSLGGLQPQHF	TRBJ1-5	.	TRBV27	.